This is a list of T cell receptor beta chains from one sample in a study of PD-L1 blockade in urothelial cancer. Some clones are missing from TCRdb's copy, which holds only in-frame ones; the method was immunoSEQ multiplex PCR. The sample carries 65,000 to 90,000 clones, less than 90% recorded once. Sequenced material: PBMCs, taken around atezolizumab (anti-PD-L1) treatment. The receptors shown here come from a woman aged 70-85 years with urothelial cancer. Both conserved end residues are part of each CDR3. D genes are given only for firm matches. Rows give clone size only sometimes, using once, few, many, or a class for an expanded clone.

NA | TRBJ2-7 | TRBV5-1 | NA | TGCGCCAGCAGCTTGGACCCGGCGGAATTGGAGCAGTACTTC | CASSLDPAELEQYF
NA | TRBJ2-5 | TRBV4-1 | TRBD2 | TGCGCCAGCAGCCAAGGGGCGGGACTAGCGGGAGAAGAGACTCAGTACTTC | CASSQGAGLAGEETQYF
NA | TRBJ2-6 | TRBV7-8 | TRBD1 | TGTGCCAGCAGCTTAGTAAGGGGGCTCCACTCTGGGGCCAACGTCCTGACTTTC | CASSLVRGLHSGANVLTF
few | TRBJ1-4 | TRBV9 | NA | TGTGCCAGCAGCCCTCTAGGTGGCAGCCAAGGTGAAAAACTGTTTTTT | CASSPLGGSQGEKLFF
NA | TRBJ1-1 | TRBV6-5 | NA | TGTGCCAGCAGTTACGCAGGGAACACTGAAGCTTTCTTT | CASSYAGNTEAFF
NA | TRBJ1-1 | TRBV6-4 | NA | TGTGCCAGCAGTGGTACTTACACTGAAGCTTTCTTT | CASSGTYTEAFF
NA | TRBJ2-6 | TRBV5-8 | TRBD1 | TGTGCCAGCAGCCCGGGGACAGGGGAGACGGGGGCCAACGTCCTGACTTTC | CASSPGTGETGANVLTF
NA | TRBJ2-5 | TRBV5-4 | TRBD2 | TGTGCCAGCAGCTTGGGGGGGGGAGAGACCCAGTACTTC | CASSLGGGETQYF
NA | TRBJ2-7 | TRBV7-2 | NA | TGTGCCAGCAGCCCGGACTACCGTTCCTACGAGCAGTACTTC | CASSPDYRSYEQYF
NA | TRBJ1-2 | TRBV27 | TRBD1 | TGTGCCAGCAGTTTAGGTCGACAGGGCCCTAACTATGGCTACACCTTC | CASSLGRQGPNYGYTF
NA | TRBJ2-5 | TRBV6-1 | TRBD2 | TGTGCCAGCAGTGAGGGCGGGAGCGAAGAGACCCAGTACTTC | CASSEGGSEETQYF
NA | TRBJ2-5 | TRBV5-4 | NA | TGTGCCAGCAGCTTGGCTGCAGGGCTCCAGAGCGTTTTAGGGACCCAGTACTTC | CASSLAAGLQSVLGTQYF
NA | TRBJ2-1 | TRBV9 | NA | TGTGCCAGCAGCGTAGTGCTAGACCACAATGAGCAGTTCTTC | CASSVVLDHNEQFF
NA | TRBJ1-1 | TRBV4-3 | TRBD1 | TGCGCCAGCAGCCAAGATAGGAATGACAGGGGAGTGAACACTGAAGCTTTCTTT | CASSQDRNDRGVNTEAFF
NA | TRBJ1-2 | TRBV6-1 | NA | TGTGCCAGCAGTGAACAGGGGTTTGGCTACACCTTC | CASSEQGFGYTF
NA | TRBJ1-5 | TRBV19 | NA | TGTGCCAGTAGTCAGGCCCAAGGACAGCCCCAGCATTTT | CASSQAQGQPQHF
once | TRBJ2-7 | TRBV6-1 | TRBD2 | TGTGCCAGCACGATGACTAGCGGGAGTTTCGAGCAGTACTTC | CASTMTSGSFEQYF
NA | TRBJ1-2 | TRBV13 | NA | TGTGCCAGCAGCAATACAGGATCAGGCTATGGCTACACCTTC | CASSNTGSGYGYTF
NA | TRBJ1-4 | TRBV19 | TRBD1 | TGTGCCAGTAGTATCCGGGACAGGGACGAAAAACTGTTTTTT | CASSIRDRDEKLFF
NA | TRBJ2-7 | TRBV6-1 | TRBD1 | TGTGCCAGCAGTGAAATTCGGGACAGGGGGCGGGAGCAGTACTTC | CASSEIRDRGREQYF
NA | TRBJ1-2 | TRBV5-1 | NA | TGCGCCAGCAGCCCGGGACTCTACAAGTCCCCCTATGGCTACACCTTC | CASSPGLYKSPYGYTF
NA | TRBJ2-3 | TRBV19 | TRBD2 | TGTGCCAGTAGCAAAACTAGCGGGAATGGACAGGATACGCAGTATTTT | CASSKTSGNGQDTQYF
NA | TRBJ2-1 | TRBV5-5 | TRBD1 | TGTGCCAGCAGCTTCCACTGGACAGGGGCTGAGGATGAGCAGTTCTTC | CASSFHWTGAEDEQFF
NA | TRBJ2-1 | TRBV9 | NA | TGTGCCAGCAGCGTAGCCCTCGACAGTTACAATGAGCAGTTCTTC | CASSVALDSYNEQFF
few | TRBJ1-6 | TRBV6-6 | NA | TGTGCCAGCAGTCCCCTGTGGAGACAGCGCCCTTCACCCCTCCACTTT | CASSPLWRQRPSPLHF
NA | TRBJ2-1 | TRBV10-1 | NA | TGCGCCAGCAGTGAGTCGAGCGGACCCTACAATGAGCAGTTCTTC | CASSESSGPYNEQFF
once | TRBJ2-3 | TRBV19 | NA | TGTGCCAGTAGTAGTGGGAGAGATACGCAGTATTTT | CASSSGRDTQYF
once | TRBJ1-4 | TRBV7-9 | NA | TGTGCCAGCAGCTTGCGGGCGGATGAAAAACTGTTTTTT | CASSLRADEKLFF
NA | TRBJ2-2 | TRBV13 | NA | TGTGCCAGCAGCTCCGGGACTTTCTTGGGGAACACCGGGGAGCTGTTTTTT | CASSSGTFLGNTGELFF
NA | TRBJ2-7 | TRBV28 | TRBD1 | TGTGCCAGCGGTTTAGGGACAGTCTCCTACGAGCAGTACTTC | CASGLGTVSYEQYF
NA | TRBJ2-3 | TRBV7-8 | NA | TGTGCCAGCAGTAACGAGGATAGCGGAGAGACTTTAGATACGCAGTATTTT | CASSNEDSGETLDTQYF
NA | TRBJ1-4 | TRBV11-2 | NA | TGTGCCAGCAGCTTATTTAACAGGGCCCCGTCGGAACTGTTTTTT | CASSLFNRAPSELFF
few | TRBJ2-1 | TRBV5-6 | TRBD2 | TGTGCCAGCAGCTTAGCTAGCGGAACTTACAATGAGCAGTTCTTC | CASSLASGTYNEQFF
NA | TRBJ2-5 | TRBV5-5 | NA | TGTGCCAGCAGCATCGGCCTAGTACAAGAGACCCAGTACTTC | CASSIGLVQETQYF
NA | TRBJ2-2 | TRBV29-1 | NA | TGCAGCGTTTCCGGGACACTGGCGAACACCGGGGAGCTGTTTTTT | CSVSGTLANTGELFF
NA | TRBJ1-6 | TRBV4-3 | TRBD1 | TGCGCCAGCAGCCCCGGACAGGGTAATTCACCCCTCCACTTT | CASSPGQGNSPLHF
NA | TRBJ2-4 | TRBV13 | NA | TGTGCCAGCAGCTTATTCACCAGAATAGCCAAAAACATTCAGTACTTC | CASSLFTRIAKNIQYF
NA | TRBJ2-2 | TRBV7-2 | NA | TGTGCCAGCAGCGCTTGGGAGACCGGGGAGCTGTTTTTT | CASSAWETGELFF
NA | TRBJ2-1 | TRBV6-1 | TRBD2 | TGTGCCAGCACTACTAGCGGGAGCCCTGAGCAGTTCTTC | CASTTSGSPEQFF
NA | TRBJ1-1 | TRBV7-2 | TRBD1 | TGTGCCAGCAGCACACAGGGGGCGGAAACTGAAGCTTTCTTT | CASSTQGAETEAFF
NA | TRBJ2-7 | TRBV6-1 | TRBD1 | TGTGCCAGCAGTGATGGGACAGTATACGAGCAGTACTTC | CASSDGTVYEQYF
NA | TRBJ2-1 | TRBV5-1 | NA | TGCGCCAGCAGCTCGGACTCGGGCTCCTACAATGAGCAGTTCTTC | CASSSDSGSYNEQFF
NA | TRBJ1-5 | TRBV19 | TRBD1 | TGTGCCAGTAGTATAGAAGGACAGGGTGGGCAGCCCCAGCATTTT | CASSIEGQGGQPQHF
NA | TRBJ2-1 | TRBV5-5 | NA | TGTGCCAGCAGCTTGGCCGGGGGAACCTACAATGAGCAGTTCTTC | CASSLAGGTYNEQFF